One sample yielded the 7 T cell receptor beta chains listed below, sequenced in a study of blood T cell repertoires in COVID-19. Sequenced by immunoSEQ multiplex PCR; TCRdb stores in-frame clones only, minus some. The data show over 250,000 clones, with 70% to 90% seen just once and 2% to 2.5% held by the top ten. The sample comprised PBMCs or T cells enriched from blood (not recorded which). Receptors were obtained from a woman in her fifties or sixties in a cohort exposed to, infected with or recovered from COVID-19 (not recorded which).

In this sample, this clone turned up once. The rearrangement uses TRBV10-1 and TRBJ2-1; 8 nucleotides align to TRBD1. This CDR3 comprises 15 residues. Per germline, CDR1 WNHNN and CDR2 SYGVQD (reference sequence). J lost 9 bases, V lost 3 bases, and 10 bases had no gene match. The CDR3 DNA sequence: TGCGCCAGCAGTGATAACCTGGCAGGGGGCACTGAGCAGTTCTTC. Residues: CASSDNLAGGTEQFF.

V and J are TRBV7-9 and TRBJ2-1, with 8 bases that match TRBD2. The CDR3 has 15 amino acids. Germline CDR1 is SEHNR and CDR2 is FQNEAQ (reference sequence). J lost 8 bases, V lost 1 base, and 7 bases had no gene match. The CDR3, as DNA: TGTGCCAGCAGCTTAGGAGCGGGAGAAGGGGATGAGCAGTTCTTC. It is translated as CASSLGAGEGDEQFF.

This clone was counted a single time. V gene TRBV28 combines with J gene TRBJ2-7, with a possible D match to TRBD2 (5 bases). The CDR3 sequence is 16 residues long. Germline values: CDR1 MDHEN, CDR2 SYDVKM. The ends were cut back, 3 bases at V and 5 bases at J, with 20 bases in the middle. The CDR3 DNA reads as TGTGCCAGCAGTTTTGTTCCCCTTCGACTATTTCACGAGCAGTACTTC. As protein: CASSFVPLRLFHEQYF.

The CDR3 loop is CASSVDPRNNSPLHF. CDR3 nucleotide sequence: TGTGCCAGCAGCGTAGACCCCAGAAATAATTCACCCCTCCACTTT. The chain has TRBV9 and TRBJ1-6; D not resolved. Trimming pared 0 bases from V and 5 bases from J, leaving 9 bases between. The CDR3 covers 15 residues. Per germline, CDR1 SGDLS and CDR2 YYNGEE.

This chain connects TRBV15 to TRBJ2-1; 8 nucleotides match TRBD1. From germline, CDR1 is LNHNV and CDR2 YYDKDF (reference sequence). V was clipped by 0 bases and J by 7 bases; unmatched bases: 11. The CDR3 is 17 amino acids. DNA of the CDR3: TGTGCCACCAGCAGAGATCTCGGACAGGGCTTCGCGAATGAGCAGTTCTTC. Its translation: CATSRDLGQGFANEQFF.

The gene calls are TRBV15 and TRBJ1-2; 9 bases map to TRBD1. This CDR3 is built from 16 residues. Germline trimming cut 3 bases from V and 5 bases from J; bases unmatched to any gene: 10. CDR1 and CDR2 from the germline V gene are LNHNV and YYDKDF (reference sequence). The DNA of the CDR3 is TGTGCCACCAGCAGGGGGACAGGGAGGGGAAAGTATGGCTACACCTTC. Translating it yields CATSRGTGRGKYGYTF.

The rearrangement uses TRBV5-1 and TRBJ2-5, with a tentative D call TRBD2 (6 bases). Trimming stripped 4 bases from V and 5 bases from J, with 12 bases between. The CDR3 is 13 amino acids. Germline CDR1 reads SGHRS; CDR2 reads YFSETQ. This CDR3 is CASSRESTETQYF. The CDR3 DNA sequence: TGCGCCAGCAGCCGGGAGAGTACTGAGACCCAGTACTTC.